This section outlines one T cell receptor beta chain sequence together with its context. What it recognizes is unknown. It was with 60 Vbeta and 13 Jbeta primers that the PCR ran. This table comes from immunoSEQ multiplex PCR, and its TCRdb copy is limited to in-frame clones, with some not included. The sample lists some 190,000 clones, around 90% occurring once. The sample originates from a study of cytomegalovirus exposure and HLA in healthy donors. General observations from the study: It was reported in a later analysis that an Asian-associated ancestry cluster showed fewer N-insertions than the 666-donor mean. In a later analysis, compared with equally common non-associated chains, HLA-associated beta chains were more expanded.

It was healthy bone marrow donors who served as donors. Specimen: PBMCs. The TCR was taken from a boy under 10 years old in good health and CMV-seronegative.

The CDR3 coding sequence is TGTGCCAGCAGTGTCACCCCCCCGGGACAGGACTACAATGAGCAGTTCTTC. The encoded protein is CASSVTPPGQDYNEQFF. V is TRBV27 and J is TRBJ2-1, with 8 bases that match TRBD1. CDR1 MNHEY and CDR2 SMNVEV come from the germline V gene (reference sequence). This CDR3 region has 17 residues. Unmatched junction bases numbered 12, after V lost 5 bases and J lost 3 bases.